This T cell receptor (beta chain) is from a study of cytomegalovirus exposure and HLA in healthy donors. Note on this clone: Antigen unknown.

Whole-study findings and limits: The study put some 150 TCR beta chains on its list as cytomegalovirus-associated.

Germline CDR1 reads SGHTA; CDR2 reads FQGTGA. Trimming removed 1 base from V and 9 bases from J; junction bases left unmatched: 6. The CDR3 has 15 amino acids. The method was immunoSEQ multiplex PCR; TCRdb's version includes in-frame clones alone and lacks a portion of them. The sample lists about 140,000 clones, approximately 85% occurring once. The chain combines TRBV7-3 with TRBJ2-1; TRBD1 matches at 10 bases. The receptor's source is a woman in her twenties or thirties in good health and CMV-seronegative. Input material: PBMCs. CDR3 in DNA: TGTGCCAGCAGCTTAATCTCAGGACAGGGGGTTGAGCAGTTCTTC. Translated: CASSLISGQGVEQFF.